This T cell receptor (beta chain) was documented in a study of PD-L1 blockade in urothelial cancer. For the study at large: Samples of blood were analyzed 3 weeks (second dose) and 6 weeks after treatment start. T cells numbered a median of roughly 150,000 in the blood samples.

TCRdb's copy holds only in-frame clones and misses some; the assay was immunoSEQ multiplex PCR. The profile shows some 90,000 clones, about 89% of them singletons. CDR3 length: 12 residues. CDR1 and CDR2 from the germline V gene are LNHDA and SQIVND (reference sequence). V lost 0 bases, J lost 12 bases, and 9 bases lay in between. On this clone itself: Antigen specificity is unknown.

The study's findings and limits: It was durable-benefit patients whose tumor-associated blood clones expanded more at 3 weeks. TCR clonality was measured in pretreatment peripheral blood. Clonality below the median predicted better survival.

Time point denoted: pretreatment peripheral blood. The chain uses TRBV19 and TRBJ2-1; D ambiguous. The sample here was PBMCs, taken around atezolizumab (anti-PD-L1) treatment. This TCR was recovered from a woman aged 80 or over with urothelial cancer. The CDR3 nucleotides are TGTGCCAGTAGTATAGAAGGATCAGGGCAGTTCTTC. Translation gives CASSIEGSGQFF.